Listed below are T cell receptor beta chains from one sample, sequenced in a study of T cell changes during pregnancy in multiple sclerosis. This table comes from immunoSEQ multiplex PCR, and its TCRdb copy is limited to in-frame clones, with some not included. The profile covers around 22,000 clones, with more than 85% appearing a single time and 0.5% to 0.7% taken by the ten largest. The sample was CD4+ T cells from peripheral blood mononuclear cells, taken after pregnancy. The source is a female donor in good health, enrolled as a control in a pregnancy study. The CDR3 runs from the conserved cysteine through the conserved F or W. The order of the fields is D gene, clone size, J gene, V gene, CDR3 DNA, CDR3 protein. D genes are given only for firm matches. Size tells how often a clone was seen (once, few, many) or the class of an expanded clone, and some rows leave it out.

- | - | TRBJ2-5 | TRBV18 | TGTGCCAGCTCACCACCCACAAATCAAGAGACCCAGTACTTC | CASSPPTNQETQYF
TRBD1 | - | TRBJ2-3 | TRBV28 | TGTGCCAGCAGGGGACAGGGTTCAGATACGCAGTATTTT | CASRGQGSDTQYF
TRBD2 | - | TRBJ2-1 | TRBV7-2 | TGTGCCAGCAGCTTGAGGGGCATGAGGGCCGGGAGGGCCCATGAGCAGTTCTTC | CASSLRGMRAGRAHEQFF
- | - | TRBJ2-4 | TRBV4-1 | TGCGCCAGCAGCCCATTCGACAGGATAGAAAACATTCAGTACTTC | CASSPFDRIENIQYF
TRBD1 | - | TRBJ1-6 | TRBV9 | TGTGCCAGCAGCGTGGGAAGACAGGGAAGTAGGTCACCCCTCCACTTT | CASSVGRQGSRSPLHF
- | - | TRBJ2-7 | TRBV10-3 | TGTGCCATCAGTGAGTTCCGGGACTTTTACGAGCAGTACTTC | CAISEFRDFYEQYF
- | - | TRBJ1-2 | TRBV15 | TGTGCCACCAGCAGAGTGCGGGACTATGGCTACACCTTC | CATSRVRDYGYTF
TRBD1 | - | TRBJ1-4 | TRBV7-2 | TGTGCCAGCAGCCCAGGGACAGCAAATGAAAAACTGTTTTTT | CASSPGTANEKLFF
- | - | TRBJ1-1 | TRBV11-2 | TGTGCCAGCAGCTTAGATCGGCGGGAAGTTGAAGCTTTCTTT | CASSLDRREVEAFF
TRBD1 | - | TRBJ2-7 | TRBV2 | TGTGCCAGCACTTGGGACAGAGCCTACGAGCAGTACTTC | CASTWDRAYEQYF
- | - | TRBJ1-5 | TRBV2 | TGTGCCTGTAAACCAGACTATAGCAATCAGCCCCAGCATTTT | CACKPDYSNQPQHF
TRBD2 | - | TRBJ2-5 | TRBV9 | TGTGCCAGCAGCGTAGGAGTTAGCGGGGGACAAGAGACCCAGTACTTC | CASSVGVSGGQETQYF
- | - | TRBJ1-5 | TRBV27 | TGTGCCAGCAGTCGCACAGGGAATCAGCCCCAGCATTTT | CASSRTGNQPQHF
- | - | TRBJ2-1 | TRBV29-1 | TGCAGCGTCGATCCGACTCTATCCTACAATGAGCAGTTCTTC | CSVDPTLSYNEQFF
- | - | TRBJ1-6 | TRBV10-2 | TGCGCCAGCACCAGAGCGGGGGCTGATTCACCCCTCCACTTT | CASTRAGADSPLHF
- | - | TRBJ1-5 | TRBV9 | TGTGCCAGCAGCGTAGACGCCTGGGGCCAGCCCCAGCATTTT | CASSVDAWGQPQHF
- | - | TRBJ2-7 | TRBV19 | TGTGCCAGTAGTGGCCGGGGTCCCCACGAGCAGTACTTC | CASSGRGPHEQYF
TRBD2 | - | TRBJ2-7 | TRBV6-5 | TGTGCCAGCAGTTACTATAGCGGGGGTCTCTCCGGGCAGTACTTC | CASSYYSGGLSGQYF
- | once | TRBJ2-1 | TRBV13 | TGTGCCAGCAGCCCGACTACCCCGGACGACCTCTACAATGAGCAGTTCTTC | CASSPTTPDDLYNEQFF
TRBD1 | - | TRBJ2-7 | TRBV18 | TGTGCCAGCTCCCCCGGGACAGGGGGGGACGAGCAGTACTTC | CASSPGTGGDEQYF
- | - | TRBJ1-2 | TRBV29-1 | TGCAGCGTTGCCCAGACAGGAGTCTATGGCTACACCTTC | CSVAQTGVYGYTF
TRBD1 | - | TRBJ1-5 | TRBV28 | TGTGCCAGCAGTTTCTCAGGGGGCGCTCAGCCCCAGCATTTT | CASSFSGGAQPQHF
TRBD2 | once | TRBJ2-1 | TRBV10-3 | TGTGCCATCATGCGGGGGGGCCAAGAGCCGCAGTTCTTC | CAIMRGGQEPQFF
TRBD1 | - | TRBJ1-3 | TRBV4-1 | TGCGCCAGCAGCCAAGCGTCCGACAGGGCCCGGAACACCATATATTTT | CASSQASDRARNTIYF
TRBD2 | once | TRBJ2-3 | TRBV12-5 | TGTGCTAGTGGTTTGTCGCCCTGGGGACTAGCGGGCACAGATACGCAGTATTTT | CASGLSPWGLAGTDTQYF
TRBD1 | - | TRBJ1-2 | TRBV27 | TGTGCCAGCAGTCCAAGGGGGCCCTATGGCTACACCTTC | CASSPRGPYGYTF
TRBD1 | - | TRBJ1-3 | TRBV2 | TGTGCCAGCAGTACCCTAGTGGGACAGGCTGGAAACACCATATATTTT | CASSTLVGQAGNTIYF
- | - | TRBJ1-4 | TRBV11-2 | TGTGCCAGCAGCATGTCGGGGGTCGGGGAAAAACTGTTTTTT | CASSMSGVGEKLFF
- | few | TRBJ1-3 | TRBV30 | TGTGCCTGGGCCCAGGACAGACTCGGAAACACCATATATTTT | CAWAQDRLGNTIYF
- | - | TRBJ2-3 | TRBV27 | TGTGCCAGCAGGACAAGCACAGATACGCAGTATTTT | CASRTSTDTQYF
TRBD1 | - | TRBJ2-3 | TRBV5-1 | TGCGCCAGCAACCGACAGGGGCAAACAGATACGCAGTATTTT | CASNRQGQTDTQYF
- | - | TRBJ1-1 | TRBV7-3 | TGTGCCAGCAGCTTAAGTTCGGGGTCGGATGAAGCTTTCTTT | CASSLSSGSDEAFF
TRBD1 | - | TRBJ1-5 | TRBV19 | TGTGCCAGTAGTATCCCCAGGGGGTCCAATCAGCCCCAGCATTTT | CASSIPRGSNQPQHF
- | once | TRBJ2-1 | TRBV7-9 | TGTGCCAGCAGCTGGTTAGCGCCATACAATGAGCAGTTCTTC | CASSWLAPYNEQFF
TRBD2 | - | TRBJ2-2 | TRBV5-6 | TGTGCCAGCAGCTCCTCACTAGCGGGAGCGTCCGGGGAGCTGTTTTTT | CASSSSLAGASGELFF
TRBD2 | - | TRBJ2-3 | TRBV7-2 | TGTGCCAGCAGCTTATTTCGGCGGGAGGGTGGCGCAGGTACGCAGTATTTT | CASSLFRREGGAGTQYF
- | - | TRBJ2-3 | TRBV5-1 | TGCGCCAGCAGCATAAACACAGATACGCAGTATTTT | CASSINTDTQYF
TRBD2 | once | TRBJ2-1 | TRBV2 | TGTGCCAGCAGTACTCGACTAGCGGGAGGGTACAATGAGCAGTTCTTC | CASSTRLAGGYNEQFF
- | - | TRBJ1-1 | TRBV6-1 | TGTGCCAGCAGGACTGAGATGAACACTGAAGCTTTCTTT | CASRTEMNTEAFF
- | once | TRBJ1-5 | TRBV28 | TGTGCCAGCAGTTCTGGGGACAATAGCAATCAGCCCCAGCATTTT | CASSSGDNSNQPQHF
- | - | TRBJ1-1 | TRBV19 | TGTGCCAGTAGCCTTGACAGATTGGGCACTGAAGCTTTCTTT | CASSLDRLGTEAFF
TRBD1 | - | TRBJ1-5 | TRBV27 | TGTGCCAGCAGTGTCCAGGGGGCATCTCAGCCCCAGCATTTT | CASSVQGASQPQHF